This T cell receptor beta chain is drawn from a study of T cells in Graves' hyperthyroidism and ophthalmopathy. General observations from the study: Within blood appeared most thyroid clonotypes that had expanded above 0.001.

Among the patients, aged 18 to 65, hyperthyroidism was newly diagnosed and had lasted under 2 months. The CDR3 has 15 residues. Germline V CDR1 and CDR2: SGHAT, FQDESV (reference sequence). The J segment lost 7 bases and the V segment lost 5 bases, leaving 6 bases of the junction unmatched. The CDR3 regions of TCR beta were amplified from RNA transcripts. Researchers ran a first-round RT-PCR on the TCR CDR3 using the HTBI primer set. TCRdb ran MiXCR on the multiplex PCR reads and lists one entry per CDR3 protein. The data contain about 360,000 distinct CDR3 sequences, 13% of them singletons. Comments on this clonotype: Antigen specificity is unknown.

The clonotype comes from a woman aged 18-29 years with Graves' hyperthyroidism. The sequencing input was blood. The rearrangement uses TRBV11-1 and TRBJ1-6; 9 bases match TRBD1. CDR3 residues: CASSQEGTGNSPLHF. DNA of the CDR3: TGTGCCAGCAGCCAAGAGGGGACAGGGAATTCACCCCTCCACTTT.